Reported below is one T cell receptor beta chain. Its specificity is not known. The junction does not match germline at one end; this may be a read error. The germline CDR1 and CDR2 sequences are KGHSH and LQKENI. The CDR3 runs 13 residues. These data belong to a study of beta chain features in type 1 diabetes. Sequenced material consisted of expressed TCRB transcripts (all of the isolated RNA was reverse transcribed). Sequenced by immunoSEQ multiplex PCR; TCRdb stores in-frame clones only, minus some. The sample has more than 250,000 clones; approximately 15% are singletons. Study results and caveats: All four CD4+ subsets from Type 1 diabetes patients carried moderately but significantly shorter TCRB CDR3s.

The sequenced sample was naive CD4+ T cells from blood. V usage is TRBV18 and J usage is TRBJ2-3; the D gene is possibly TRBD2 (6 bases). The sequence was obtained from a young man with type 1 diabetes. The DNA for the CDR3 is TGTGCCAGCTCACCTAGTCCGGGACCGGAGGGGCATTTT. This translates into CASSPSPGPEGHF.